The next 18 T cell receptor beta chains were all read from a single sample in a study of T cell responses to AZD1222 COVID-19 vaccine. The table came from immunoSEQ multiplex PCR; TCRdb's copy has only in-frame clones and leaves some out. Of 120,000 to 150,000 clones in the sample, less than 95% are singletons; the top ten hold about 3%. Specimen: peripheral blood, collected on day 0 of AZD1222 vaccination. The receptors were sampled from an adult in good health.

This clone was seen once. This chain joins TRBV5-6 and TRBJ2-1; tentative D call: TRBD2 (6 bases). This CDR3 spans 15 amino acids. The V and J ends lost 1 base and 0 bases respectively, with 8 bases between them. Looked up from germline, CDR1 is SGHDT and CDR2 is YYEEEE. The CDR3 sequence is CASSLLADSYNEQFF. CDR3 nucleotide sequence: TGTGCCAGCAGCTTGTTAGCGGACTCCTACAATGAGCAGTTCTTC.

This clone was seen a few times. The chain couples TRBV19 to TRBJ1-1; D not resolved. V was clipped by 2 bases and J by 5 bases, with 12 bases between them. The CDR3 length is 14 residues. Looked up from germline, CDR1 is LNHDA and CDR2 is SQIVND (reference sequence). CDR3 sequence reads: CASSIYGDLTEAFF. The CDR3 DNA reads as TGTGCCAGTAGTATATATGGGGATTTGACTGAAGCTTTCTTT.

The chain carries TRBV30 and TRBJ2-5, with D perhaps TRBD1 or TRBD2 (6 bases each). Germline CDR1 GTSNPN, CDR2 SVGIG (reference sequence). This CDR3 contains 15 residues. Trimming left V 4 bases short and J 2 bases short, with 17 bases between. CDR3 DNA: TGTGCCTGGACCCTAGGGGGAGGATCACAAGAGACCCAGTACTTC. Its protein product is CAWTLGGGSQETQYF.

V and J are TRBV4-3 and TRBJ2-5; D ambiguous. The CDR3 has 15 residues. V lost 1 base and J 4 bases, leaving 13 bases between the germline ends. The germline gives CDR1 LGHNA, CDR2 YSLEER. The CDR3 region has the DNA TGCGCCAGCAGCCAAGTGCGAAGCTTAGGAGAGACCCAGTACTTC. Protein product: CASSQVRSLGETQYF.

The chain links TRBV7-2 to TRBJ2-3, with 10 bases matching TRBD2. With V trimmed by 1 base and J by 6 bases, 10 bases remained unmatched. Germline V CDR1 and CDR2: SGHTA, FQGNSA. This CDR3 has 17 amino acids. The CDR3 here is CASSLVAASGGRDTQYF. The CDR3, as DNA: TGTGCCAGCAGCTTAGTAGCGGCTAGCGGGGGCCGGGATACGCAGTATTTT.

The chain carries TRBV5-4 and TRBJ2-5; D is possibly TRBD1 (7 bases). With 9 bases removed from V and 5 bases from J, the gap between germline ends came to 23 bases. Germline-derived CDR1 and CDR2 are SGHNT and YYREEE (reference sequence). This CDR3 has 15 residues. CDR3 DNA sequence: TGTGCCACCTGGGGGGAAACAGGGGCCTGGGAGACCCAGTACTTC. Protein product: CATWGETGAWETQYF.

The chain couples TRBV12-3 or TRBV12-4 to TRBJ1-2, with TRBD1 as a possible D gene (6 bases). The CDR3 has 13 residues. Trimming cost V 5 bases and J 5 bases, with 12 bases left between them. The CDR3 spells CASSRDRRYGYTF. CDR3 sequence (DNA): TGTGCCAGCAGTAGAGACAGGAGATATGGCTACACCTTC.

Regarding this clone: In the same sample, other DNA sequences code for this CDR3. The chain is built from TRBV11-2 and TRBJ2-2; no reliable D call. CDR1 SGHAT and CDR2 FQNNGV come from the germline V gene. The CDR3 consists of 12 residues. Trimming shortened V by 0 bases and J by 7 bases, and 3 bases separated the two germline ends. CDR3 bases: TGTGCCAGCAGCTTAGACGTCGGGGAGCTGTTTTTT. It is translated as CASSLDVGELFF.

The chain recombines TRBV7-9 with TRBJ2-1; tentative D call: TRBD2 (5 bases). This CDR3 has 15 residues. Germline CDR1 and CDR2: SEHNR and FQNEAQ (reference sequence). V was trimmed by 5 bases and J by 5 bases, leaving 16 bases between them. Written as DNA, the CDR3 is TGTGCCAGCAGCCCCGGAGTAGCGTCTCACAATGAGCAGTTCTTC. This gives the protein CASSPGVASHNEQFF.

V and J are TRBV7-7 and TRBJ2-5, with no clear D. Trimming cost V 4 bases and J 8 bases, with 20 bases left between them. The V gene's germline CDR1 is SSHAT and CDR2 FNYEAQ (reference sequence). There are 15 residues in the CDR3. CDR3 nucleotide sequence: TGTGCCAGCAGCTCTTCCCTGGCCCCAGCTGGCACCCAGTACTTC. It is translated as CASSSSLAPAGTQYF. Complete variable domain (other parts from reference TRBV7-7 and TRBJ2-5): GAGVSQSPRYKVTKRGQDVTLRCDPISSHATLYWYQQALGQGPEFLTYFNYEAQPDKSGLPSDRFSAERPEGSISTLTIQRTEQRDSAMYRCASSSSLAPAGTQYFGPGTRLLVL.

The DNA of the CDR3 is TGTGCCAGCAGCGTCAGCCGGACAGACTATGGCTACACCTTC. Translated: CASSVSRTDYGYTF. The genes are TRBV9 and TRBJ1-2, with D perhaps matching TRBD1 (6 bases). The CDR3 covers 14 residues. The V end lost 2 bases, the J end lost 3 bases, and 11 bases lay between the germline ends. Germline V gene data show CDR1 as SGDLS and CDR2 as YYNGEE.

The CDR3: CASSNGESAGTIYF. CDR3 bases: TGTGCCAGCAGTAATGGGGAATCCGCTGGGACCATATATTTT. This chain connects TRBV6-4 to TRBJ1-3; D is uncertain. In germline, CDR1 is MRHNA, CDR2 SNTAGT. The ends were cut back, 5 bases at V and 10 bases at J, with 18 bases in the middle. The CDR3 covers 14 residues.

The chain is built from TRBV30 and TRBJ2-7; TRBD1 might be the D (6 bases). Germline CDR1 reads GTSNPN; CDR2 reads SVGIG (reference sequence). V was trimmed by 6 bases and J by 1 base, leaving 10 bases between them. The CDR3 contains 12 residues. Here the CDR3 DNA reads TGTGCCTGCCAACAGGGATCCTACGAGCAGTACTTC. This gives the protein CACQQGSYEQYF. The whole variable domain, remainder taken from reference TRBV30 and TRBJ2-7, is SQTIHQWPATLVQPVGSPLSLECTVEGTSNPNLYWYRQAAGRGLQLLFYSVGIGQISSEVPQNLSASRPQDRQFILSSKKLLLSDSGFYLCACQQGSYEQYFGPGTRLTVT.

The chain recombines TRBV3-1 (or the pseudogene TRBV3-2) with TRBJ2-3; 7 bases are a match to TRBD1. V trimming: 4 bases; J trimming: 6 bases; junction bases outside the gene matches: 13. Germline loops: CDR1 LGHDT, CDR2 YNNKEL (reference sequence). The CDR3 runs to 16 residues. The CDR3 loop is CASSPLTPTTGDTQYF. CDR3 nucleotide sequence: TGTGCCAGCAGCCCCCTCACCCCGACGACAGGGGATACGCAGTATTTT.

The chain uses TRBV19 and TRBJ1-3, with TRBD1 as a possible D gene (5 bases). Germline lookup yields CDR1 LNHDA and CDR2 SQIVND (reference sequence). Trimming took 3 bases from V and 2 from J, leaving 11 bases between them. CDR3 length: 15 amino acids. The DNA for the CDR3 is TGTGCCAGTAGTATCGCGACAGACGCTGGAAACACCATATATTTT. Translation: CASSIATDAGNTIYF. Together with reference TRBV19 and TRBJ1-3, the CDR3 gives the full variable domain: DGGITQSPKYLFRKEGQNVTLSCEQNLNHDAMYWYRQDPGQGLRLIYYSQIVNDFQKGDIAEGYSVSREKKESFPLTVTSAQKNPTAFYLCASSIATDAGNTIYFGEGSWLTVV.

This rearrangement joins TRBV5-1 to TRBJ2-3; 9 bases are a match to TRBD2. CDR1 and CDR2 from the germline V gene are SGHRS and YFSETQ. V was clipped by 0 bases and J by 10 bases; unmatched bases: 6. This CDR3 spans 14 amino acids. The CDR3 loop is CASSLEGLAGPQYF. Here the CDR3 DNA reads TGCGCCAGCAGCTTGGAGGGGCTAGCGGGGCCGCAGTATTTT. The variable domain in full, completed from reference TRBV5-1 and TRBJ2-3, reads KAGVTQTPRYLIKTRGQQVTLSCSPISGHRSVSWYQQTPGQGLQFLFEYFSETQRNKGNFPGRFSGRQFSNSRSEMNVSTLELGDSALYLCASSLEGLAGPQYFGPGTRLTVL.

The count of this clone is one. V is TRBV7-2 and J is TRBJ1-2; D not certain. V was clipped by 1 base and J by 7 bases, with 19 bases between them. Per germline, CDR1 SGHTA and CDR2 FQGNSA. There are 16 residues in the CDR3. CDR3 DNA sequence: TGTGCCAGCAGCTTAGATTTTTTGGGGAGGGAGGGTGGCTACACCTTC. Its translation is CASSLDFLGREGGYTF.

This chain links TRBV5-1 with TRBJ2-5, with 7 bases lining up with TRBD2. With 3 bases clipped from V and 5 bases from J, the junction kept 7 bases outside the gene matches. This CDR3 region has 14 residues. The germline V gene has CDR1 SGHRS and CDR2 YFSETQ. The DNA for the CDR3 is TGCGCCAGCAGCTGGCGGCGGGGGAGGGAGACCCAGTACTTC. This encodes CASSWRRGRETQYF. The full variable domain, with the rest looked up from reference TRBV5-1 and TRBJ2-5, is KAGVTQTPRYLIKTRGQQVTLSCSPISGHRSVSWYQQTPGQGLQFLFEYFSETQRNKGNFPGRFSGRQFSNSRSEMNVSTLELGDSALYLCASSWRRGRETQYFGPGTRLLVL.